These T cell receptor beta chains were read from a single sample in a study of OX40 agonist ivuxolimab in advanced cancers. Only in-frame clones appear in the TCRdb table, and some are missing; sequencing was by immunoSEQ multiplex PCR. The top ten clones hold just over 2% of a sample with 99,000 or so clones, 90% to 97% of them seen once. The source material was CD4+ or CD8+ T cells sorted from blood, sampled in a trial of the OX40 agonist ivuxolimab. The receptors derive from an adult with an advanced solid tumor such as melanoma, head and neck, liver or kidney cancer. Each CDR3 is given with its conserved first and last residue. Size values are once, few and many counts, or a class for expanded clones, and some rows have none.

j_call: TRBJ2-7; v_call: TRBV27; clone_size: NA; cdr3_aa: CASNTGLEGYEQYF
j_call: TRBJ1-1; v_call: TRBV10-2; clone_size: NA; cdr3_aa: CASSEPVQGSEAFF
j_call: TRBJ2-7; v_call: TRBV19; clone_size: once; cdr3_aa: CASSEDRDGDYEQYF
j_call: TRBJ2-1; v_call: TRBV20-1; clone_size: NA; cdr3_aa: CSARDLNEQFF
j_call: TRBJ1-1; v_call: TRBV9; clone_size: NA; cdr3_aa: CASSPQGRRDTEAFF
j_call: TRBJ2-1; v_call: TRBV7-9; clone_size: once; cdr3_aa: CASSFISGRDQNEQFF
j_call: TRBJ2-7; v_call: TRBV19; clone_size: NA; cdr3_aa: CASSMGYEQYF
j_call: TRBJ2-5; v_call: TRBV11-1; clone_size: NA; cdr3_aa: CASSPGGSPSQETQYF
j_call: TRBJ2-2; v_call: TRBV9; clone_size: NA; cdr3_aa: CASSSRTDTSVGGELFF
j_call: TRBJ2-7; v_call: TRBV6-9; clone_size: NA; cdr3_aa: CASSSPRDRVNEQYF
j_call: TRBJ2-2; v_call: TRBV5-6; clone_size: NA; cdr3_aa: CASTSDRLGGELFF
j_call: TRBJ2-1; v_call: TRBV6-5; clone_size: NA; cdr3_aa: CASSYIGLRNHEQFF
j_call: TRBJ1-2; v_call: TRBV19; clone_size: NA; cdr3_aa: CASRYISNYGYTF
j_call: TRBJ2-7; v_call: TRBV7-9; clone_size: few; cdr3_aa: CASSPQSRPEQYF
j_call: TRBJ2-2; v_call: TRBV7-3; clone_size: NA; cdr3_aa: CASSLDLGGGLANTGELFF
j_call: TRBJ1-2; v_call: TRBV19; clone_size: NA; cdr3_aa: CASSIEGGNYGYTF
j_call: TRBJ2-7; v_call: TRBV7-9; clone_size: once; cdr3_aa: CASLGQVYEQYF
j_call: TRBJ2-7; v_call: TRBV11-2; clone_size: NA; cdr3_aa: CASSLDVGTGATEQYF
j_call: TRBJ2-7; v_call: TRBV27; clone_size: NA; cdr3_aa: CASSLTWGLATYEQYF
j_call: TRBJ2-5; v_call: TRBV27; clone_size: NA; cdr3_aa: CASSSSGLAQETQYF
j_call: TRBJ1-4; v_call: TRBV11-2; clone_size: NA; cdr3_aa: CASSLGAGKLFF
j_call: TRBJ2-5; v_call: TRBV5-1; clone_size: NA; cdr3_aa: CASSLAQGGQETQYF
j_call: TRBJ2-5; v_call: TRBV9; clone_size: NA; cdr3_aa: CASSVKDTPQETQYF
j_call: TRBJ1-5; v_call: TRBV27; clone_size: NA; cdr3_aa: CASSQWGGNQPQHF
j_call: TRBJ1-1; v_call: TRBV19; clone_size: NA; cdr3_aa: CASITGGTEAFF
j_call: TRBJ2-7; v_call: TRBV19; clone_size: NA; cdr3_aa: CASSISQLAGDGEQYF
j_call: TRBJ2-5; v_call: TRBV25-1; clone_size: NA; cdr3_aa: CASSEYMGGQETQYF
j_call: TRBJ1-1; v_call: TRBV2; clone_size: NA; cdr3_aa: CASSALTGSTEAFF